A single sample is the source of the 20 T cell receptor beta chains below, sequenced in a study of T-cell reconstitution after alpha-beta-depleted transplantation in children. The TCRbeta library incorporated unique molecular identifiers. One entry per CDR3 protein results from TCRdb running MiXCR on the PCR reads. The sample has approximately 1,000,000 distinct CDR3 sequences; about 29% are singletons. The input for sequencing was PBMCs, mostly from graft donor cells, taken 360 days after TCRalphabeta/CD19-depleted stem cell transplant. The receptors come from a boy younger than two who had a stem cell transplant for SCID, so the T cells may come from the graft donor.

As concerns this clonotype: The junction and the germline gene differ at one end; a read error may be behind it. The gene calls are TRBV12-3 or TRBV12-4 and TRBJ2-7; D possibly corresponds to TRBD2 (6 bases). The CDR3 covers 12 residues. The CDR3 region has the DNA TGTGCCAGCTGTTTGGGGCCGGGAGTCCAGTACTTC. The encoded protein is CASCLGPGVQYF.

The chain joins TRBV27 to TRBJ2-1; D unresolved. The CDR3 has 13 amino acids. V lost 2 bases and J lost 6, with 8 bases in between. CDR1 and CDR2 from the germline V gene are MNHEY and SMNVEV (reference sequence). CDR3 sequence (DNA): TGTGCCAGCAGTTTAGAGCAGCCCAATGAGCAGTTCTTC. Its translation is CASSLEQPNEQFF.

This clonotype was counted between two and nine times. V usage is TRBV28 and J usage is TRBJ2-1, with 9 bases matching TRBD1. Germline CDR1 and CDR2: MDHEN and SYDVKM. Trimming at V came to 5 bases and at J to 4 bases, leaving 9 bases not matched to a gene. The CDR3 has 16 amino acids. CDR3 protein: CASSGLRDRAYNEQFF. The CDR3 bases are TGTGCCAGCAGTGGCCTACGGGACAGGGCTTACAATGAGCAGTTCTTC.

The table lists this clonotype with a few counts. The genes are TRBV6-1 and TRBJ1-5; D perhaps matches TRBD1 (5 bases). Trimming pared 8 bases from V and 0 bases from J, leaving 14 bases between. From germline, CDR1 is MNHNS and CDR2 SASEGT. The CDR3 extends over 15 amino acids. CDR3 in amino acids: CASGRGGHSNQPQHF. DNA for the CDR3: TGTGCCAGCGGAAGGGGAGGGCATAGCAATCAGCCCCAGCATTTT.

The gene calls are TRBV7-9 and TRBJ2-5; no firm D call. The CDR3 length is 12 residues. Trimming left V 6 bases short and J 4 bases short, with 9 bases between. The V gene's germline CDR1 is SEHNR and CDR2 FQNEAQ (reference sequence). The CDR3 bases are TGTGCCAGCAGGTCCTCCTCAGAGACCCAGTACTTC. Its translation is CASRSSSETQYF.

The chain has TRBV3-1 and TRBJ2-1; 10 bases agree with TRBD1. The CDR3 spans 17 residues. Germline trimming cut 4 bases from V and 4 bases from J; bases unmatched to any gene: 10. Germline assignment: CDR1 LGHDT and CDR2 YNNKEL (reference sequence). The CDR3 region is CASSPPWGTGVYNEQFF. CDR3 bases: TGTGCCAGCAGCCCCCCGTGGGGGACAGGGGTGTACAATGAGCAGTTCTTC.

In nucleotides, the CDR3 is TGTGCCAGCAGTCTAGCGGGGGCCCGCTCCTACAATGAGCAGTTCTTC. It specifies CASSLAGARSYNEQFF. The chain links TRBV27 to TRBJ2-1, with 10 positions matching TRBD2. There are 16 residues in the CDR3. With 5 bases clipped from V and 0 bases from J, the junction kept 4 bases outside the gene matches. Looked up from germline, CDR1 is MNHEY and CDR2 is SMNVEV (reference sequence).

In its sample, this clonotype was seen a few times. The CDR3 is CASSHTGGSNQPQHF. The CDR3 region has the DNA TGTGCCAGCAGTCATACAGGGGGGAGCAATCAGCCCCAGCATTTT. V usage is TRBV12-3 or TRBV12-4 and J usage is TRBJ1-5; TRBD1 matches 8 bases. Unmatched junction bases numbered 4, after V lost 5 bases and J lost 1 base. The CDR3 spans 15 residues.

V and J are TRBV25-1 and TRBJ2-5, with 9 bases fitting TRBD1. The V gene's germline CDR1 is MGHDK and CDR2 SYGVNS. The V segment lost 6 bases and the J segment 5 bases; nucleotides outside the gene matches: 4. This CDR3 region has 13 residues. Here the CDR3 DNA reads TGTGCCAGCAGGGGACAGGGAATCGAGACCCAGTACTTC. Translating it yields CASRGQGIETQYF.

This clonotype was recorded at least ten times. This chain joins TRBV12-3 or TRBV12-4 and TRBJ1-2, with D tentatively TRBD1 (6 bases). The CDR3 is 13 residues long. Trimming cost V 6 bases and J 1 base, with 9 bases left between them. The CDR3 protein is CASSPDSNYGYTF. CDR3 nucleotides: TGTGCCAGCAGCCCGGACAGTAACTATGGCTACACCTTC.

The chain has TRBV7-3 and TRBJ2-5; 10 bases are shared with TRBD2. This CDR3 comprises 15 residues. V lost 6 bases to trimming and J lost 4 bases; unmatched junction nucleotides: 8. CDR1 is SGHTA and CDR2 is FQGTGA in the germline V gene. CDR3 nucleotide sequence: TGTGCCAGCAGGCTTAGCGGGGGGCTGGGAGAGACCCAGTACTTC. Translating it yields CASRLSGGLGETQYF.

CDR3 sequence reads: CASSLERRGLSMDEQFF. Here the CDR3 DNA reads TGCGCCAGCAGCTTGGAGCGGCGGGGCCTCTCGATGGATGAGCAGTTCTTC. V is TRBV5-1 and J is TRBJ2-1; a weak D match, TRBD2 (6 bases). Looked up from germline, CDR1 is SGHRS and CDR2 is YFSETQ. V lost 0 bases, J lost 8 bases, and 21 bases lay in between. The CDR3 has 17 residues.

This clonotype was observed a few times. This chain joins TRBV6-1 and TRBJ2-2; 7 bases are shared with TRBD1. The trim removed 8 bases at V and 5 bases at J, leaving 8 bases unmatched. The CDR3 length is 14 residues. In germline, CDR1 is MNHNS, CDR2 SASEGT. The CDR3 is CASRRTGGTGELFF. Here the CDR3 DNA reads TGTGCCAGCCGAAGGACAGGCGGGACCGGGGAGCTGTTTTTT.

This clonotype was seen a handful of times. The CDR3 bases are TGCAGCGCCGGGAGGGGAGATACGCAGTATTTT. Encoded protein: CSAGRGDTQYF. This sequence joins TRBV29-1 and TRBJ2-3; 8 bases are a match to TRBD2. Looked up from germline, CDR1 is SQVTM and CDR2 is ANQGSEA. The CDR3 has 11 amino acids. After removal of 7 bases from V and 5 bases from J, the junction contained 2 bases not matched to a gene.

This chain links TRBV19 with TRBJ2-7; 10 bases map to TRBD2. Germline CDR1 is LNHDA and CDR2 is SQIVND (reference sequence). Trimming cost V 8 bases and J 2 bases; bases outside gene matches: 9. This CDR3 is built from 15 residues. DNA for the CDR3: TGTGCCAGTTCCCCGGGACTAGCGAAAGCCTACGAGCAGTACTTC. Encoded protein: CASSPGLAKAYEQYF. Filled out from reference TRBV19 and TRBJ2-7, the complete variable domain reads DGGITQSPKYLFRKEGQNVTLSCEQNLNHDAMYWYRQDPGQGLRLIYYSQIVNDFQKGDIAEGYSVSREKKESFPLTVTSAQKNPTAFYLCASSPGLAKAYEQYFGPGTRLTVT.

This rearrangement joins TRBV4-1 to TRBJ2-1; D might be TRBD1 or TRBD2, each matching 5 bases. CDR1 and CDR2 from the germline V gene are MGHRA and YSYEKL. V was clipped by 10 bases and J by 9 bases, with 22 bases between them. This CDR3 contains 14 residues. CDR3 in amino acids: CATRAPGLASEQFF. CDR3 bases: TGCGCCACCAGGGCCCCGGGGTTAGCTAGTGAGCAGTTCTTC.

This clonotype turned up a few times. The chain recombines TRBV7-2 with TRBJ2-7; TRBD1 is a possible D gene (6 bases). There are 13 residues in the CDR3. Germline CDR1 and CDR2: SGHTA and FQGNSA. V shed 4 bases and J shed 4 bases, with 11 bases lying between them. The CDR3 sequence: CASSSSTGYEQYF. Here the CDR3 DNA reads TGTGCCAGCAGCTCCAGTACAGGGTACGAGCAGTACTTC.

The chain carries TRBV4-1 and TRBJ2-5; 9 bases align to TRBD2. Per germline, CDR1 MGHRA and CDR2 YSYEKL. Losses at the gene ends were 2 bases for V and 4 bases for J; bases not matched to a gene: 20. The CDR3 covers 20 residues. CDR3 sequence: CASSQPPFIAGAKNRETQYF. The CDR3 DNA is TGCGCCAGCAGCCAACCTCCTTTCATAGCGGGGGCGAAGAATAGAGAGACCCAGTACTTC.

This clonotype was detected a few times. This CDR3 reads CASSLGAYPFNEQFF. The CDR3 DNA is TGTGCCAGCAGCTTGGGGGCGTACCCCTTCAATGAGCAGTTCTTC. The rearrangement joins TRBV5-6 to TRBJ2-1; D not resolved. Germline V gene sequence: CDR1 SGHDT, CDR2 YYEEEE. The CDR3 has 15 residues. V was pared by 0 bases and J by 6 bases, with 13 bases between.

The chain employs TRBV5-1 and TRBJ2-3; D perhaps matches TRBD1 (5 bases). Germline V gene data show CDR1 as SGHRS and CDR2 as YFSETQ. CDR3 length: 15 residues. The V end lost 0 bases, the J end lost 3 bases, and 11 bases lay between the germline ends. CDR3 residues: CASSLGEAGTDTQYF. The CDR3, as DNA: TGCGCCAGCAGCTTGGGTGAGGCAGGGACAGATACGCAGTATTTT.